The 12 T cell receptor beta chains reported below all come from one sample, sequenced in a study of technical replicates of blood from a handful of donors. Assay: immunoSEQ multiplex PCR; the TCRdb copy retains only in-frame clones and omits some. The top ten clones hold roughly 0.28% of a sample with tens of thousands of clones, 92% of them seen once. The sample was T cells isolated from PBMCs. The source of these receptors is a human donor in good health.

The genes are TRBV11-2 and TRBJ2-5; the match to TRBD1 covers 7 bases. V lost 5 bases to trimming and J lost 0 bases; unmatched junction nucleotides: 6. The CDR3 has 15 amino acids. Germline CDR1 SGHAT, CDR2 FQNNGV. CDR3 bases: TGTGCCAGCAGCCATCCGGGACAGTACCAAGAGACCCAGTACTTC. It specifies CASSHPGQYQETQYF.

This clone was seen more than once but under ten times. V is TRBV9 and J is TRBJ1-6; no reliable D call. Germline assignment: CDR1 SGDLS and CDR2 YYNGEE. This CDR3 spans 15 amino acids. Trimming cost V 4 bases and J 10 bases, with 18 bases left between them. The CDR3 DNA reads TGTGCCAGCAGCCTCCAGTCAGGTCCCTTATCACCCCTCCACTTT. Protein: CASSLQSGPLSPLHF.

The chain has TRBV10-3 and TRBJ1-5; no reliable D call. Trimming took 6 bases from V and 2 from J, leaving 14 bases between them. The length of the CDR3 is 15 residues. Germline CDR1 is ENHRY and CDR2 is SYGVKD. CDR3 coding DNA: TGTGCCATCAGGGAGAGAGTAGATGGCAATCAGCCCCAGCATTTT. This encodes CAIRERVDGNQPQHF.

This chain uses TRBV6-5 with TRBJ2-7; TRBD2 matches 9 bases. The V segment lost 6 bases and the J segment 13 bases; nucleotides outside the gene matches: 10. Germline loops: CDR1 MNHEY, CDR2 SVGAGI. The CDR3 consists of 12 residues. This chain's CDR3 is CASRTIAGAVYF. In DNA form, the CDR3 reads TGTGCCAGCAGAACCATAGCGGGAGCTGTCTACTTC.

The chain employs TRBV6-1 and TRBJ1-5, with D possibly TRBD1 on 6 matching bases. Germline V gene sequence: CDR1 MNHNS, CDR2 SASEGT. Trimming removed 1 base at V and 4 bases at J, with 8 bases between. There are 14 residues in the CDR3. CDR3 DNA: TGTGCCAGCAGTGAAGTAGGGGGAAATCAGCCCCAGCATTTT. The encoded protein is CASSEVGGNQPQHF.

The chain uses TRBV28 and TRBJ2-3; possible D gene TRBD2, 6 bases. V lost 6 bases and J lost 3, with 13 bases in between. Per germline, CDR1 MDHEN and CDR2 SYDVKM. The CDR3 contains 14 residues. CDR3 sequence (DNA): TGTGCCAGCAGACGAGCGGGTGGGACAGATACGCAGTATTTT. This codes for CASRRAGGTDTQYF.

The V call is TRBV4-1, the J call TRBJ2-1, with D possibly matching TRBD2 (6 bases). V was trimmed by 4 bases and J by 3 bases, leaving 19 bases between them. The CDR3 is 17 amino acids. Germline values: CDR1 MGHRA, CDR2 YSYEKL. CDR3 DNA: TGCGCCAGCAGCCCTAGGGGACGGGAGTATTACTACAATGAGCAGTTCTTC. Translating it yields CASSPRGREYYYNEQFF.

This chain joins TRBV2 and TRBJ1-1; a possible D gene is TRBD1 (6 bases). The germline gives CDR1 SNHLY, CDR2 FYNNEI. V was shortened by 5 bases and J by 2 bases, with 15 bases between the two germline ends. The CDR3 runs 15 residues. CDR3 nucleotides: TGTGCCAGCAGTAAGGGGGGGGGTTTCAACACTGAAGCTTTCTTT. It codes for CASSKGGGFNTEAFF.

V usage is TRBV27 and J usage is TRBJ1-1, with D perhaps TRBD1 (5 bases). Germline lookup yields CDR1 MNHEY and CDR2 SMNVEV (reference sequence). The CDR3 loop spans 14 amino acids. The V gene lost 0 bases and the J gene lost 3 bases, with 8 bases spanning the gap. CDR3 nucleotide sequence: TGTGCCAGCAGTTTATCAGGGGCAGACACTGAAGCTTTCTTT. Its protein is CASSLSGADTEAFF.

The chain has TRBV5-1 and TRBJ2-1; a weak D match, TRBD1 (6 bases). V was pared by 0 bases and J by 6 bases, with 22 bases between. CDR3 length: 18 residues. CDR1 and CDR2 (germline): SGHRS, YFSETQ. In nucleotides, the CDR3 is TGCGCCAGCAGCTTGGGAGGGGGTGGGTCGGCGACGGGCAATGAGCAGTTCTTC. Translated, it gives CASSLGGGGSATGNEQFF.

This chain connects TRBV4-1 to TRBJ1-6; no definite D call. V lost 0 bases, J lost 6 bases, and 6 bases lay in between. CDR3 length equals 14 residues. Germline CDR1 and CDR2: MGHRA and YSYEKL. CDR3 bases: TGCGCCAGCAGCCAAGAGTTCGGTAATTCACCCCTCCACTTT. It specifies CASSQEFGNSPLHF.

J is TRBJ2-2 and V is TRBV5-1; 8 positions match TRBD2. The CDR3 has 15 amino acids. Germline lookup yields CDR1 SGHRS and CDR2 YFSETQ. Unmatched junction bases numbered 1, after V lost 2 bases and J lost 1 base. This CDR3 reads CASSFSGGNTGELFF. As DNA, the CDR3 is TGCGCCAGCAGCTTCAGCGGGGGGAACACCGGGGAGCTGTTTTTT.